The 27 T cell receptor beta chains given below trace back to one sample, sequenced in a study of CXCR3-negative and CXCR3-positive naive CD8 T cells. TRB cDNA was prepared as libraries by UMI-labeled 5' RACE. After re-calling the 5' RACE reads, TCRdb lists one entry per CDR3 protein, DNA absent. The sample's table shows about 38,000 distinct CDR3 sequences. The sample consisted of memory CD8+ T cells from blood. All receptors derive from a human donor in good health. Some clones in this sample may be carry-over from other donors' samples.

This chain joins TRBV7-9 and TRBJ2-1; lacking DNA, the TRBD2 call made by TCRdb goes unchecked. This CDR3 is 17 amino acids long. From germline, CDR1 is SEHNR and CDR2 FQNEAQ (reference sequence). This CDR3 is CASSTDFLVNTFNEQFF.

The chain couples TRBV9 to TRBJ2-2; with no DNA, the TCRdb D assignment of TRBD1 cannot be verified. This CDR3 comprises 15 residues. Germline-derived CDR1 and CDR2 are SGDLS and YYNGEE. Here the CDR3 reads CASTRNRDKLGELFF.

The CDR3 sequence: CAIRVTGELFF. The rearrangement links TRBV10-3 to TRBJ2-2. CDR1 and CDR2 (germline): ENHRY, SYGVKD. The CDR3 length is 11 residues.

This clonotype is classed as medium-sized by frequency. The V and J genes are TRBV6-4 and TRBJ1-1; absent DNA, TCRdb's TRBD1 call cannot be checked. CDR1 is MRHNA and CDR2 is SNTAGT in the germline V gene. The CDR3 covers 13 residues. CDR3 sequence reads: CASSDRDNTEAFF.

This chain connects TRBV6-2 or TRBV6-3 to TRBJ1-1; TCRdb picks TRBD1, but there is no DNA to check that call. Germline CDR1 is MNHEY and CDR2 is SVGEGT. There are 13 residues in the CDR3. The CDR3 is CASTPTENTEAFF.

The V and J genes are TRBV5-4 and TRBJ2-6; TCRdb's D call of TRBD1 is untestable without DNA. CDR3 length equals 13 residues. CDR1 SGHNT and CDR2 YYREEE come from the germline V gene (reference sequence). The CDR3 here is CASSPGGANVLTF.

This chain links TRBV5-1 with TRBJ1-1; TCRdb's D call of TRBD1 is untestable without DNA. Germline V CDR1 and CDR2: SGHRS, YFSETQ. The CDR3 extends over 15 amino acids. CDR3 region: CASSPLDSLVPEAFF.

The chain recombines TRBV19 with TRBJ1-1. Germline CDR1 reads LNHDA; CDR2 reads SQIVND (reference sequence). The CDR3 loop spans 13 amino acids. CDR3: CASIPVGHLEAFF.

The chain has TRBV29-1 and TRBJ2-2. Looked up from germline, CDR1 is SQVTM and CDR2 is ANQGSEA. CDR3 size: 12 residues. The CDR3 loop reads CSGSMNTGELFF.

The chain uses TRBV20-1 and TRBJ2-4; TCRdb lists TRBD2, though no DNA is available to test this call. The CDR3 runs to 14 residues. The V gene's germline CDR1 is DFQATT and CDR2 SNEGSKA (reference sequence). CDR3 region: CSTLAELAKNIQYF.

The chain's CDR3 is CASSVVLSGDPSSTDTQYF. The J gene is TRBJ2-3, the V gene TRBV9; TCRdb's D call, TRBD2, is unchecked because there is no DNA. The CDR3 sequence is 19 residues long. Looked up from germline, CDR1 is SGDLS and CDR2 is YYNGEE.

The chain couples TRBV7-9 to TRBJ2-1. From germline, CDR1 is SEHNR and CDR2 FQNEAQ (reference sequence). CDR3 size: 15 residues. The CDR3 loop reads CASSPISGSYNEQFF.

V usage is TRBV5-1 and J usage is TRBJ2-3; TCRdb proposes TRBD2, but this gene call is untestable without DNA. CDR3 length: 14 residues. CDR1 and CDR2 (germline): SGHRS, YFSETQ. CDR3 residues: CASTAAGIQDTQYF.

The genes are TRBV20-1 and TRBJ1-5. Germline loops: CDR1 DFQATT, CDR2 SNEGSKA (reference sequence). The CDR3 length is 12 residues. CDR3 residues: CSARTGNQPQHF.

The genes are TRBV7-9 and TRBJ2-7; no DNA is available, so the TRBD1 call from TCRdb remains unchecked. CDR1 is SEHNR, CDR2 FQNEAQ, per germline (reference sequence). This CDR3 comprises 15 residues. The chain's CDR3 is CASTNRDRGSYEQYF.

This rearrangement joins TRBV5-6 to TRBJ1-1; absent DNA, TCRdb's TRBD1 call cannot be checked. This CDR3 has 13 residues. Per the germline V gene, CDR1 is SGHDT and CDR2 is YYEEEE. The CDR3 loop reads CASSLLRDTEAFF.

The V gene is TRBV19, the J gene TRBJ1-1; the TRBD1 assignment by TCRdb is unverifiable without DNA. The CDR3 totals 13 residues. The germline V gene encodes CDR1 LNHDA and CDR2 SQIVND (reference sequence). The CDR3 loop is CASSMTENTEAFF.

The genes are TRBV5-1 and TRBJ2-2; TCRdb gives TRBD1 as the D gene, but with no DNA this cannot be confirmed. This CDR3 region has 17 residues. From germline, CDR1 is SGHRS and CDR2 YFSETQ. The CDR3: CASSIKRDSFFTGELFF.

The V call is TRBV7-9, the J call TRBJ2-5. This CDR3 is built from 13 residues. The germline V gene has CDR1 SEHNR and CDR2 FQNEAQ (reference sequence). The CDR3 is CASSKVVEETQYF.

The chain employs TRBV20-1 and TRBJ1-1; lacking DNA, the TRBD1 call made by TCRdb goes unchecked. The CDR3 runs to 12 residues. CDR1 and CDR2 from the germline V gene are DFQATT and SNEGSKA (reference sequence). CDR3 sequence: CSAGTTVTEAFF.

In terms of frequency, this clonotype is large (0.1 to 1%). CDR3 sequence: CASSSRFYEQYF. The chain couples TRBV7-6 to TRBJ2-7. Germline-derived CDR1 and CDR2 are SGHVS and FNYEAQ. The CDR3 totals 12 residues.

CDR3 sequence: CSLRDGYYEQYF. The chain carries TRBV29-1 and TRBJ2-7; the TCRdb D gene call, TRBD1, has no DNA to confirm it. CDR3 length equals 12 residues. Germline V gene lookup returns CDR1 SQVTM and CDR2 ANQGSEA.

The chain joins TRBV7-6 to TRBJ1-1; TCRdb proposes TRBD1, but this gene call is untestable without DNA. Germline loops: CDR1 SGHVS, CDR2 FNYEAQ. The CDR3 contains 16 residues. The CDR3 protein is CASSSEPGQTNTEAFF.

The chain uses TRBV5-1 and TRBJ2-4; TCRdb's D call of TRBD1 is untestable without DNA. This CDR3 contains 15 residues. Germline V gene data show CDR1 as SGHRS and CDR2 as YFSETQ. The CDR3 region is CASSSGDRAKNIQYF.

The chain combines TRBV2 with TRBJ2-7; the TCRdb D gene call, TRBD1, has no DNA to confirm it. Looked up from germline, CDR1 is SNHLY and CDR2 is FYNNEI. This CDR3 region has 15 residues. CDR3 sequence reads: CASSEAGGGAYEQYF.

J is TRBJ2-5 and V is TRBV28; with no DNA, the TCRdb D assignment of TRBD2 cannot be verified. The CDR3 contains 14 residues. Germline V lookup: CDR1 MDHEN, CDR2 SYDVKM. This CDR3 is CASRPTSGDETQYF. Filled out from reference TRBV28 and TRBJ2-5, the complete variable domain reads DVKVTQSSRYLVKRTGEKVFLECVQDMDHENMFWYRQDPGLGLRLIYFSYDVKMKEKGDIPEGYSVSREKKERFSLILESASTNQTSMYLCASRPTSGDETQYFGPGTRLLVL.

V is TRBV28 and J is TRBJ2-5; the D call from TCRdb, TRBD1, cannot be confirmed without DNA. The CDR3 runs 14 residues. In germline, CDR1 is MDHEN, CDR2 SYDVKM. The CDR3 protein is CASSHRVEDETQYF.